Sequencing of this TCR beta chain was carried out in a study of regulatory T cells in long-lasting Graves disease. Whole-study results and caveats: Favored usage of TRBV28, TRBJ1-2 and TRBJ2-5 was recorded in persistent disease. Those with persistent Graves' had less TCR diversity than newly diagnosed patients.

Germline V CDR1 and CDR2: ENHRY, SYGVKD. The ends were cut back, 4 bases at V and 4 bases at J, with 7 bases in the middle. This CDR3 is built from 13 residues. Time point described: newly diagnosed GD, antithyroid drugs for less than 3 months. PBMC-extracted RNA yielded the TCR library. CDR3-region Arm-PCR and iRepertoire HTBI primers produced the TCR beta libraries. MiXCR was run by TCRdb on the multiplex PCR reads, yielding one entry per CDR3 protein. The table has about 540,000 distinct CDR3 sequences, about 13% seen once. This clonotype was recorded many times. Its specificity is unknown. These same records also appear under a second study, on T cells in Graves' hyperthyroidism and ophthalmopathy. That study adds: Expanded thyroid clonotypes (above 0.001) were mostly also found in blood.

The genes are TRBV10-3 and TRBJ1-4, with a possible D match to TRBD1 (5 bases). Sequences were derived from peripheral blood mononuclear cells (PBMCs), sampled at new diagnosis, from a patient treated with antithyroid drugs. The sequence came from a man between 25 and 39 years old with Graves disease. CDR3: CAISATDNEKLFF. In DNA form, the CDR3 reads TGTGCCATCAGTGCGACAGATAATGAAAAACTGTTTTTT.